A selection of T cell receptor beta chains follows, all from one sample in a study of T-cell memory formation after mild COVID-19. MiXCR, run by TCRdb on the 5' RACE reads, gives a single entry per CDR3 protein. The data hold tens of thousands of distinct CDR3 sequences, with roughly a sixth observed a single time. The sequenced sample consisted of PBMCs or a T cell subset sorted from them (not recorded which). These receptors came from an adult woman who had mild COVID-19 (a few samples of this study predate the infection). Cell type and time point are not known. Both conserved end residues are part of each CDR3. Each record gives: J gene, clone size, D gene, V gene, CDR3 DNA, CDR3 protein. A D gene is named only where the DNA matches it firmly. Clone size appears in some rows only: once, few, many, or a class for an expanded clone.

J gene: TRBJ2-7; clone size: few; D gene: -; V gene: TRBV6-5; CDR3 DNA: TGTGCCAGCAGTTTCTACGGCGGTGAACCCTACGAGCAGTACTTC; CDR3 protein: CASSFYGGEPYEQYF
J gene: TRBJ2-7; clone size: -; D gene: TRBD2; V gene: TRBV7-9; CDR3 DNA: TGTGCCAGCATCCCGGGGGGGACTTTCCTCTACGAGCAGTACTTC; CDR3 protein: CASIPGGTFLYEQYF
J gene: TRBJ2-1; clone size: few; D gene: -; V gene: TRBV27; CDR3 DNA: TGTGCCAGCAGTTTAGACTTATACAATGAGCAGTTCTTC; CDR3 protein: CASSLDLYNEQFF
J gene: TRBJ2-1; clone size: -; D gene: TRBD2; V gene: TRBV13; CDR3 DNA: TGTGCCAGCAGCCCTAGACTAGCGGGAGACATAACGTCCTACAATGAGCAGTTCTTC; CDR3 protein: CASSPRLAGDITSYNEQFF
J gene: TRBJ2-7; clone size: -; D gene: -; V gene: TRBV20-1; CDR3 DNA: TGCAGTGCTAGAGATCGGGGCCGCTTCTACGAGCAGTACTTC; CDR3 protein: CSARDRGRFYEQYF
J gene: TRBJ2-7; clone size: few; D gene: -; V gene: TRBV5-1; CDR3 DNA: TGCGCCAGCAGCTTGGGTGTATCCGGGAGTTTGAGGGAGCAGTACTTC; CDR3 protein: CASSLGVSGSLREQYF
J gene: TRBJ1-2; clone size: -; D gene: -; V gene: TRBV29-1; CDR3 DNA: TGCAGCGTTGAAGATCACAGCCCCCGCTACACCTTC; CDR3 protein: CSVEDHSPRYTF
J gene: TRBJ1-5; clone size: -; D gene: -; V gene: TRBV9; CDR3 DNA: TGTGCCAGCAGCGTAGAGGGGGATAGCAATCAGCCCCAGCATTTT; CDR3 protein: CASSVEGDSNQPQHF
J gene: TRBJ2-1; clone size: few; D gene: -; V gene: TRBV7-8; CDR3 DNA: TGTGCCAGCAGCTTATTTGTGGGAACCACCGACAATGAGCAGTTCTTC; CDR3 protein: CASSLFVGTTDNEQFF
J gene: TRBJ2-3; clone size: -; D gene: -; V gene: TRBV10-3; CDR3 DNA: TGTGCCATCAGTGAGGGGGCAGATACGCAGTATTTT; CDR3 protein: CAISEGADTQYF
J gene: TRBJ2-6; clone size: -; D gene: TRBD2; V gene: TRBV7-2; CDR3 DNA: TGTGCCAGCAGCTCCAGAGCGGGAGTCTTTGGGGCCAACGTCCTGACTTTC; CDR3 protein: CASSSRAGVFGANVLTF
J gene: TRBJ2-7; clone size: few; D gene: -; V gene: TRBV5-1; CDR3 DNA: TGCGCCAGCAGCTGGGGGTCCGGGTCCTACGAGCAGTACTTC; CDR3 protein: CASSWGSGSYEQYF
J gene: TRBJ2-3; clone size: few; D gene: -; V gene: TRBV15; CDR3 DNA: TGTGCCACCAGCCACCCTGGAGGGTTTTATCCTCCCTCAGATACGCAGTATTTT; CDR3 protein: CATSHPGGFYPPSDTQYF
J gene: TRBJ2-4; clone size: few; D gene: TRBD1; V gene: TRBV12-3/TRBV12-4; CDR3 DNA: TGTGCCAGCAGTTCCGACATCACAGGGGACCTAAACATTCAGTACTTC; CDR3 protein: CASSSDITGDLNIQYF
J gene: TRBJ2-3; clone size: many; D gene: -; V gene: TRBV7-9; CDR3 DNA: TGTGCCAGCAGCCGGACACTGGGTACAGATACGCAGTATTTT; CDR3 protein: CASSRTLGTDTQYF
J gene: TRBJ2-7; clone size: -; D gene: TRBD2; V gene: TRBV7-9; CDR3 DNA: TGTGCCAGCAGCTTTACCGCCTCGGGGGGCGAGCAGTACTTC; CDR3 protein: CASSFTASGGEQYF
J gene: TRBJ2-6; clone size: few; D gene: -; V gene: TRBV6-2/TRBV6-3; CDR3 DNA: TGTGCCAGCAGTTACATCGACCCAGGGACTGGGGCCAACGTCCTGACTTTC; CDR3 protein: CASSYIDPGTGANVLTF
J gene: TRBJ2-7; clone size: many; D gene: -; V gene: TRBV20-1; CDR3 DNA: TGCAGTGCTAGAGGGGGTGGGGTCTCTCCCTCCTACGAGCAGTACTTC; CDR3 protein: CSARGGGVSPSYEQYF
J gene: TRBJ2-5; clone size: -; D gene: TRBD2; V gene: TRBV5-1; CDR3 DNA: TGCGCCAGCAGCCCCGTGGTAGCGGGGTTCCAAGAGACCCAGTACTTC; CDR3 protein: CASSPVVAGFQETQYF
J gene: TRBJ2-7; clone size: few; D gene: TRBD1; V gene: TRBV11-2; CDR3 DNA: TGTGCCAGCAGCTTAGATAGGACAGGGGTACGCGAGCAGTACTTC; CDR3 protein: CASSLDRTGVREQYF
J gene: TRBJ1-2; clone size: -; D gene: -; V gene: TRBV6-5; CDR3 DNA: TGTGCCAGCAGTTATCCGGGGCAGGGCTACACCTTC; CDR3 protein: CASSYPGQGYTF
J gene: TRBJ2-1; clone size: many; D gene: TRBD1; V gene: TRBV29-1; CDR3 DNA: TGCAGCGTTGAAGGTAGGGGGCTGGACAATGAGCAGTTCTTC; CDR3 protein: CSVEGRGLDNEQFF
J gene: TRBJ2-7; clone size: -; D gene: TRBD1; V gene: TRBV20-1; CDR3 DNA: TGCAGTGCTAGGGCGCCGGGACAGCTGTCTTACGAGCAGTACTTC; CDR3 protein: CSARAPGQLSYEQYF
J gene: TRBJ2-5; clone size: few; D gene: TRBD1; V gene: TRBV12-3/TRBV12-4; CDR3 DNA: TGTGCCAGCAGTTTAGGGGACAGCTACCAAGAGACCCAGTACTTC; CDR3 protein: CASSLGDSYQETQYF
J gene: TRBJ2-7; clone size: -; D gene: -; V gene: TRBV20-1; CDR3 DNA: TGCAGTGCTAGAGATACGGGGGATCACAACGAGCAGTACTTC; CDR3 protein: CSARDTGDHNEQYF
J gene: TRBJ1-4; clone size: -; D gene: TRBD1; V gene: TRBV2; CDR3 DNA: TGTGCCAGCCGGGACAGGGGGCTGGATGGCGAAAAACTGTTTTTT; CDR3 protein: CASRDRGLDGEKLFF
J gene: TRBJ1-3; clone size: -; D gene: -; V gene: TRBV3-1; CDR3 DNA: TGTGCCAGCAGCCGTCCCTGGGCAGGGGTTGCAAGCTCTGGAAACACCATATATTTT; CDR3 protein: CASSRPWAGVASSGNTIYF
J gene: TRBJ2-3; clone size: -; D gene: TRBD2; V gene: TRBV27; CDR3 DNA: TGTGCCAGCAGTTTATGGCCTAGCGGGGGTTATACGCAGTATTTT; CDR3 protein: CASSLWPSGGYTQYF
J gene: TRBJ2-3; clone size: -; D gene: TRBD2; V gene: TRBV6-2/TRBV6-3; CDR3 DNA: TGTGCCAGCAGTTACTCGGGGGGGACCGCAGATACGCAGTATTTT; CDR3 protein: CASSYSGGTADTQYF
J gene: TRBJ2-3; clone size: -; D gene: TRBD1; V gene: TRBV9; CDR3 DNA: TGTGCCAGCAGCGTAGGGGGACAGGTGACTAGCACAGATACGCAGTATTTT; CDR3 protein: CASSVGGQVTSTDTQYF
J gene: TRBJ2-7; clone size: few; D gene: -; V gene: TRBV7-8; CDR3 DNA: TGTGCCAGCAGCTTAGCGTCCCACAGCCCCTACGAGCAGTACTTC; CDR3 protein: CASSLASHSPYEQYF
J gene: TRBJ2-7; clone size: few; D gene: -; V gene: TRBV18; CDR3 DNA: TGTGCCAGCTCACCGGACACAGGGCTTACTATCTACGAGCAGTACTTC; CDR3 protein: CASSPDTGLTIYEQYF
J gene: TRBJ2-7; clone size: once; D gene: TRBD2; V gene: TRBV5-1; CDR3 DNA: TGCGCCAGCACCCCAGAGCGGGGGGTCTACGAGCAGTACTTC; CDR3 protein: CASTPERGVYEQYF
J gene: TRBJ2-7; clone size: -; D gene: -; V gene: TRBV7-9; CDR3 DNA: TGTGCCAGCAGCCAGAGGGGAGTCTATGCCTACGAGCAGTACTTC; CDR3 protein: CASSQRGVYAYEQYF
J gene: TRBJ2-4; clone size: -; D gene: TRBD2; V gene: TRBV29-1; CDR3 DNA: TGCAGCGCCGAGACTAGCGGATTAGCCAAAAACATTCAGTACTTC; CDR3 protein: CSAETSGLAKNIQYF
J gene: TRBJ1-5; clone size: few; D gene: -; V gene: TRBV4-1; CDR3 DNA: TGCGCCAGCAGCCAACTAGGAGGCAATCAGCCCCAGCATTTT; CDR3 protein: CASSQLGGNQPQHF
J gene: TRBJ2-7; clone size: -; D gene: -; V gene: TRBV21-1; CDR3 DNA: TGTGCCAGCAGCAAACCGGGACTAGCCTACGAGCAGTACTTC; CDR3 protein: CASSKPGLAYEQYF
J gene: TRBJ2-7; clone size: -; D gene: -; V gene: TRBV4-1; CDR3 DNA: TGCGCCAGCAGTACATCCCGAAGTACACTGGAGACCTACGAGCAGTACTTC; CDR3 protein: CASSTSRSTLETYEQYF
J gene: TRBJ2-7; clone size: -; D gene: -; V gene: TRBV30; CDR3 DNA: TGTGCCTGGAGTGTACAGGGCTACTACGAGCAGTACTTC; CDR3 protein: CAWSVQGYYEQYF
J gene: TRBJ2-1; clone size: -; D gene: -; V gene: TRBV25-1; CDR3 DNA: TGTGCCACCACGAAAAGCTCCTACAATGAGCAGTTCTTC; CDR3 protein: CATTKSSYNEQFF
J gene: TRBJ2-7; clone size: -; D gene: TRBD1; V gene: TRBV5-6; CDR3 DNA: TGTGCCAGCAGCTTGGCACAGGGGGCGATCTACGAGCAGTACTTC; CDR3 protein: CASSLAQGAIYEQYF
J gene: TRBJ1-4; clone size: -; D gene: -; V gene: TRBV5-1; CDR3 DNA: TGCGCCAGCAGCTGGACAGCGGGTGATGAAAAACTGTTTTTT; CDR3 protein: CASSWTAGDEKLFF
J gene: TRBJ2-1; clone size: -; D gene: -; V gene: TRBV7-6; CDR3 DNA: TGTGCCAGCAGCTTAAGAGACAATGAGCAGTTCTTC; CDR3 protein: CASSLRDNEQFF
J gene: TRBJ1-3; clone size: -; D gene: -; V gene: TRBV20-1; CDR3 DNA: TGCAGTGCTAGTGGTCAGGAGGACACCATATATTTT; CDR3 protein: CSASGQEDTIYF
J gene: TRBJ2-6; clone size: few; D gene: -; V gene: TRBV6-5; CDR3 DNA: TGTGCCAGCAGTTACCCGATGGGAGATGGGGCCAACGTCCTGACTTTC; CDR3 protein: CASSYPMGDGANVLTF
J gene: TRBJ2-7; clone size: few; D gene: TRBD2; V gene: TRBV6-1; CDR3 DNA: TGTGCCAGCAGTGAAGGGCAACTAGCGGGTTACGAGCAGTACTTC; CDR3 protein: CASSEGQLAGYEQYF
J gene: TRBJ2-7; clone size: few; D gene: -; V gene: TRBV7-8; CDR3 DNA: TGTGCCAGCAGCTTACTACAGACCCACGAGCAGTACTTC; CDR3 protein: CASSLLQTHEQYF
J gene: TRBJ1-1; clone size: few; D gene: -; V gene: TRBV7-6; CDR3 DNA: TGTGCCAGCAGCCATAGAGGGGTTGGGACTGAAGCTTTCTTT; CDR3 protein: CASSHRGVGTEAFF
J gene: TRBJ2-7; clone size: -; D gene: TRBD2; V gene: TRBV20-1; CDR3 DNA: TGCAGTGCTAGAGACGGGACTAGCGGGAGGGCCGGGGAGCAGTACTTC; CDR3 protein: CSARDGTSGRAGEQYF
J gene: TRBJ1-5; clone size: few; D gene: -; V gene: TRBV9; CDR3 DNA: TGTGCCAGCAGCGTAGTTCCGGACAGCAATCAGCCCCAGCATTTT; CDR3 protein: CASSVVPDSNQPQHF